A selection of T cell receptor beta chains follows, all from one sample in a study of blood T cell repertoires in COVID-19. This table comes from immunoSEQ multiplex PCR, and its TCRdb copy is limited to in-frame clones, with some not included. The sample shows roughly 250,000 clones, roughly 84% of them seen only once. Input material: peripheral blood. These receptors originate from a middle-aged woman who had recovered from COVID-19. Both conserved end residues are part of each CDR3. Each record gives: clone size, V gene, J gene, D gene, CDR3 DNA, CDR3 protein. D genes are given only for firm matches. Part of the rows lack a size; the others show once, few, many or a class for expanded clones.

>-|TRBV6-5|TRBJ2-2|TRBD2
TGTGCCAGCAGCCGGGGGGCCGGGGAGCTGTTTTTT
CASSRGAGELFF
>-|TRBV28|TRBJ1-1|-
TGTGCCAGCAGCCTTATCGGACAGAGTGAAGCTTTCTTT
CASSLIGQSEAFF
>-|TRBV5-1|TRBJ2-1|TRBD2
TGCGCCAGCAGGCGAGGGCCGGGGGGGAATGAGCAGTTCTTC
CASRRGPGGNEQFF
>-|TRBV2|TRBJ2-3|-
TGTGCCAGCAGTGACCGGGGATGGGGCACAGATACGCAGTATTTT
CASSDRGWGTDTQYF
>once|TRBV2|TRBJ1-1|TRBD1
TGTGCCAGCAAGAGAGGGGGCGCGACTGAAGCTTTCTTT
CASKRGGATEAFF
>few|TRBV19|TRBJ1-6|-
TGTGCCAGTAGTATCGGCGGTGAGAGGGGGTCACCCCTCCACTTT
CASSIGGERGSPLHF
>-|TRBV5-1|TRBJ2-7|TRBD1
TGCGCCAGCAGCTTGGTACAGGGGGTCTACGAGCAGTACTTC
CASSLVQGVYEQYF
>-|TRBV5-6|TRBJ1-2|-
TGTGCCAGCAGCAACCTCCTTTACAGGGACCAAAACTATGGCTACACCTTC
CASSNLLYRDQNYGYTF
>-|TRBV7-9|TRBJ1-1|TRBD1
TGTGCCAGCAGCTTAGATGAGGGGGCGCGGGCTGAAGCTTTCTTT
CASSLDEGARAEAFF
>-|TRBV7-8|TRBJ2-1|-
TGTGCCAGCAGCTTAGCAACCTTGCGGGCCTCCTACAATGAGCAGTTCTTC
CASSLATLRASYNEQFF
>-|TRBV10-3|TRBJ1-5|TRBD1
TGTGCCATCAGTGAGTCGCCAGGGGGGAGCTCGGGGCCCCAGCATTTT
CAISESPGGSSGPQHF
>-|TRBV2|TRBJ1-4|-
TGTGCCAGCAGTGAACAAGGGGTAGCAAATGAAAAACTGTTTTTT
CASSEQGVANEKLFF
>-|TRBV5-1|TRBJ2-2|TRBD2
TGCGCCAGCAGCTTGAACAGCGGGGGGAACACCGGGGAGCTGTTTTTT
CASSLNSGGNTGELFF
>many|TRBV28|TRBJ1-5|-
TGTGCCAGCAAGGAGGCGTCTGTCAATCAGCCCCAGCATTTT
CASKEASVNQPQHF
>-|TRBV2|TRBJ1-2|-
TGTGCCAGCAGTGAACACATGCGGTACTATGGCTACACCTTC
CASSEHMRYYGYTF
>few|TRBV11-2|TRBJ1-4|-
TGTGCCAGCAGCTCAGGGTCCATTCATGAAAAACTGTTTTTT
CASSSGSIHEKLFF
>few|TRBV2|TRBJ2-1|TRBD2
TGTGCCAGCAGTGAAGCGGTGGGGGGGGTCTTGAATGAGCAGTTCTTC
CASSEAVGGVLNEQFF
>few|TRBV5-4|TRBJ2-2|TRBD1
TGTGCCAGCAAACGACAGGGTTTTGGTTCCGGGGAGCTGTTTTTT
CASKRQGFGSGELFF
>-|TRBV30|TRBJ2-5|-
TGTGCCTGGAGTGTAGGGGGAGCTAGGGAGACCCAGTACTTC
CAWSVGGARETQYF
>-|TRBV3-1/TRBV3-2|TRBJ1-3|TRBD1
TGTGCCAGCAGCATCGGGACAGCGACAAACACCATATATTTT
CASSIGTATNTIYF
>once|TRBV7-6|TRBJ2-7|-
TGTGCCAGCAGCTTACAGGAGGGGCCCTACGAGCAGTACTTC
CASSLQEGPYEQYF
>-|TRBV30|TRBJ2-3|TRBD1
TGTGCCTGGACTACAGGGGTCAGCACAGATACGCAGTATTTT
CAWTTGVSTDTQYF
>-|TRBV6-5|TRBJ1-2|TRBD1
TGTGCCAGCATCCAATCGGGACAGGGAATTTCTGGCTACACCTTC
CASIQSGQGISGYTF
>once|TRBV4-2|TRBJ1-2|-
TGTGCCAGCACCACGGGGGAGGGCCCTAACTATGGCTACACCTTC
CASTTGEGPNYGYTF
>-|TRBV5-6|TRBJ2-3|TRBD2
TGTGCCAGCAGCCCCGGGGGGTCCGGAGGAGATACGCAGTATTTT
CASSPGGSGGDTQYF
>-|TRBV21-1|TRBJ1-2|-
TGTGCCAGCAGCAAAGCGCGCAGCGGGAAGAGGGGCTACACCTTC
CASSKARSGKRGYTF
>few|TRBV4-1|TRBJ2-3|-
TGCGCCAGCAGCCCTCTCGGACTGGATAGCACAGATACGCAGTATTTT
CASSPLGLDSTDTQYF
>few|TRBV5-4|TRBJ1-2|-
TGTGCCAGCAGTCCCCGGGGGACCGGTGGCTACACCTTC
CASSPRGTGGYTF
>-|TRBV27|TRBJ1-1|-
TGTGCCAGCAGTTCGATAGGCCGCCCCGGGGAAGCTTTCTTT
CASSSIGRPGEAFF
>once|TRBV7-9|TRBJ2-7|-
TGTGCCAGCAGCTTCACAGACGGGTCCCCGCGGGCCGAGCAGTACTTC
CASSFTDGSPRAEQYF
>-|TRBV18|TRBJ2-1|TRBD1
TGTGCCAGCTCACCGGGACAGTCTAACAATGAGCAGTTCTTC
CASSPGQSNNEQFF
>-|TRBV15|TRBJ2-5|-
TGTGCCACCAGCAGAGGAGCGACGGAGACCCAGTACTTC
CATSRGATETQYF
>-|TRBV6-2/TRBV6-3|TRBJ1-6|TRBD1
TGTGCCAGCAGTTACGGGCAGGGGGCCTCACCCCTCCACTTT
CASSYGQGASPLHF
>-|TRBV13|TRBJ2-7|-
TGTGCCAGCAGCCCCACCCCCGGGACATCATACGAGCAGTACTTC
CASSPTPGTSYEQYF
>-|TRBV27|TRBJ2-7|TRBD2
TGTGCCAGCAGTACAAAGACTAGCGGGTACTCCTACGAGCAGTACTTC
CASSTKTSGYSYEQYF
>-|TRBV27|TRBJ2-2|TRBD1
TGTGCCAGCAGCCCGACAGGGACCGGGGAGCTGTTTTTT
CASSPTGTGELFF
>-|TRBV28|TRBJ2-5|TRBD2
TGTGCCAGCAGTTTACGACTAGCGGGGGGAGAGACCCAGTACTTC
CASSLRLAGGETQYF
>few|TRBV6-5|TRBJ1-2|-
TGTGCCAGCACAATGGGGCAGAACTATGGCTACACCTTC
CASTMGQNYGYTF
>once|TRBV7-3|TRBJ1-3|TRBD1
TGTGCCAGCAGTCCAGGGGGCCTGAGAAACACCATATATTTT
CASSPGGLRNTIYF
>-|TRBV24-1|TRBJ2-7|-
TGTGCCACCAGTGATGCTCGGGACTTACCCTACGAGCAGTACTTC
CATSDARDLPYEQYF
>-|TRBV11-2|TRBJ1-1|-
TGTGCCAGCAGCTTCCAATCACAAGTCACTGAAGCTTTCTTT
CASSFQSQVTEAFF